These T cell receptor beta chains were read from a single sample in a study of OX40 agonist ivuxolimab in advanced cancers. Libraries were prepared by immunoSEQ multiplex PCR; TCRdb keeps only in-frame clonotypes and omits some of them. The repertoire includes about 62,000 clones, around 85% of them detected once, and 4% sits in the top ten. The sample in question was CD4+ or CD8+ T cells sorted from blood, obtained in a trial of the OX40 agonist ivuxolimab. The receptors were sampled from an adult with an advanced solid tumor such as melanoma, head and neck, liver or kidney cancer. CDR3s include the opening cysteine and the closing phenylalanine or tryptophan. Fields, in order: V gene, clone size, CDR3 length, J gene, CDR3 protein. Expanded clones are given a class, and other clones once, few, many or no size at all.

v_gene: TRBV19
abundance: -
len: 15
j_gene: TRBJ1-1
CDR3aa: CASTRQGARNTEAFF

v_gene: TRBV5-6
abundance: -
len: 18
j_gene: TRBJ2-3
CDR3aa: CASSLVTALSSSTDTQYF

v_gene: TRBV16
abundance: few
len: 15
j_gene: TRBJ1-5
CDR3aa: CASSQSGQYNQPQHF

v_gene: TRBV21-1
abundance: once
len: 16
j_gene: TRBJ2-7
CDR3aa: CASSKEGGPRGYEQYF

v_gene: TRBV2
abundance: once
len: 12
j_gene: TRBJ2-7
CDR3aa: CASSERQYEQYF

v_gene: TRBV29-1
abundance: once
len: 19
j_gene: TRBJ2-6
CDR3aa: CSVIRGPQVSSPGANVLTF

v_gene: TRBV10-3
abundance: -
len: 16
j_gene: TRBJ2-1
CDR3aa: CAISETAFSPYNEQFF

v_gene: TRBV27
abundance: -
len: 16
j_gene: TRBJ2-2
CDR3aa: CASSASGTRRTGELFF

v_gene: TRBV19
abundance: -
len: 15
j_gene: TRBJ2-3
CDR3aa: CASSILREGTDTQYF

v_gene: TRBV7-9
abundance: many
len: 13
j_gene: TRBJ2-7
CDR3aa: CASSPRGRNEQYF

v_gene: TRBV9
abundance: once
len: 16
j_gene: TRBJ2-1
CDR3aa: CASSVDRREGYNEQFF

v_gene: TRBV4-1
abundance: -
len: 15
j_gene: TRBJ1-2
CDR3aa: CASTPGGGNNYGYTF

v_gene: TRBV5-8
abundance: -
len: 16
j_gene: TRBJ2-3
CDR3aa: CASSFMTSGGTDTQYF

v_gene: TRBV5-5
abundance: -
len: 16
j_gene: TRBJ1-2
CDR3aa: CASSLLNRGQDYGYTF

v_gene: TRBV9
abundance: -
len: 14
j_gene: TRBJ1-1
CDR3aa: CASSAGHVSTEAFF

v_gene: TRBV19
abundance: -
len: 15
j_gene: TRBJ1-1
CDR3aa: CASSTIGQGGAEAFF

v_gene: TRBV27
abundance: -
len: 15
j_gene: TRBJ1-1
CDR3aa: CASSFRGLRSTEAFF

v_gene: TRBV6-1
abundance: -
len: 13
j_gene: TRBJ1-6
CDR3aa: CASKQTINSPLHF

v_gene: TRBV19
abundance: -
len: 15
j_gene: TRBJ1-5
CDR3aa: CASSPGRGSNQPQHF

v_gene: TRBV4-2
abundance: -
len: 13
j_gene: TRBJ1-4
CDR3aa: CASSQGGNEKLFF

v_gene: TRBV15
abundance: -
len: 16
j_gene: TRBJ2-7
CDR3aa: CATSRVEFPGSYEQYF

v_gene: TRBV6-6
abundance: -
len: 13
j_gene: TRBJ1-4
CDR3aa: CASKEQGMEKLFF

v_gene: TRBV30
abundance: -
len: 13
j_gene: TRBJ1-1
CDR3aa: CAWMGQGGTEAFF

v_gene: TRBV6-6
abundance: -
len: 13
j_gene: TRBJ1-6
CDR3aa: CASGRGNNSPLHF

v_gene: TRBV11-1
abundance: -
len: 15
j_gene: TRBJ2-1
CDR3aa: CASSLGLAGPWEQFF

v_gene: TRBV5-4
abundance: -
len: 13
j_gene: TRBJ2-2
CDR3aa: CASADTNTGELFF

v_gene: TRBV27
abundance: -
len: 14
j_gene: TRBJ2-2
CDR3aa: CASRYTTNTGELFF

v_gene: TRBV21-1
abundance: -
len: 14
j_gene: TRBJ1-5
CDR3aa: CASSKAVGRQPQHF

v_gene: TRBV28
abundance: -
len: 11
j_gene: TRBJ1-2
CDR3aa: CASSFGGGYTF

v_gene: TRBV28
abundance: few
len: 14
j_gene: TRBJ2-5
CDR3aa: CASSLSDYSETQYF

v_gene: TRBV6-5
abundance: few
len: 15
j_gene: TRBJ2-7
CDR3aa: CASRRIGQGDYEQYF

v_gene: TRBV10-2
abundance: -
len: 14
j_gene: TRBJ1-4
CDR3aa: CASSEWTGEEKLFF

v_gene: TRBV4-2
abundance: -
len: 16
j_gene: TRBJ2-1
CDR3aa: CASSHVAGGSYNEQFF

v_gene: TRBV19
abundance: -
len: 17
j_gene: TRBJ1-5
CDR3aa: CASSIAFRGSGNQPQHF

v_gene: TRBV18
abundance: -
len: 16
j_gene: TRBJ2-7
CDR3aa: CASSPPAPGGSYEQYF

v_gene: TRBV11-1
abundance: -
len: 14
j_gene: TRBJ1-4
CDR3aa: CASSSSRASLNLFF

v_gene: TRBV5-6
abundance: -
len: 13
j_gene: TRBJ2-5
CDR3aa: CASSMGRRETQYF

v_gene: TRBV2
abundance: few
len: 12
j_gene: TRBJ2-7
CDR3aa: CASRPDRVEQYF

v_gene: TRBV28
abundance: -
len: 14
j_gene: TRBJ2-5
CDR3aa: CASSFQLGGETQYF

v_gene: TRBV4-1
abundance: once
len: 15
j_gene: TRBJ2-1
CDR3aa: CASSPGIGSYNEQFF

v_gene: TRBV7-2
abundance: -
len: 14
j_gene: TRBJ2-4
CDR3aa: CASSSTTRRNIQYF

v_gene: TRBV28
abundance: -
len: 16
j_gene: TRBJ2-4
CDR3aa: CASSPPTGQMGNIQYF

v_gene: TRBV28
abundance: -
len: 14
j_gene: TRBJ2-7
CDR3aa: CASSSGTALLEQYF

v_gene: TRBV4-1
abundance: -
len: 15
j_gene: TRBJ2-7
CDR3aa: CASSPGQGASYEQYF

v_gene: TRBV28
abundance: -
len: 17
j_gene: TRBJ2-2
CDR3aa: CASSFTGTSGITGELFF

v_gene: TRBV5-6
abundance: -
len: 13
j_gene: TRBJ2-5
CDR3aa: CASSLVGPETQYF

v_gene: TRBV6-6
abundance: -
len: 15
j_gene: TRBJ2-5
CDR3aa: CASSPPRGAWETQYF

v_gene: TRBV10-3
abundance: once
len: 16
j_gene: TRBJ2-3
CDR3aa: CAISNEREVSTDTQYF

v_gene: TRBV7-2
abundance: few
len: 14
j_gene: TRBJ2-7
CDR3aa: CASSSDRQPRQQYF